This TCR beta chain was obtained from a study of T-cell reconstitution after alpha-beta-depleted transplantation in children. The CDR3 sequence is 15 residues long. V lost 7 bases to trimming and J lost 2 bases, with 18 bases between them. Unique molecular identifiers were incorporated when the TCRbeta library was constructed. TCRdb reanalysed the PCR reads using MiXCR and keeps one entry per CDR3 protein. The sample gives about 370,000 distinct CDR3 sequences, 20% of which show up once; 3.8% is in the top ten. The rearrangement joins TRBV12-3 or TRBV12-4 to TRBJ2-7; the D is unclear. The sample in question was PBMCs from the stem cell graft donor, obtained from the stem cell graft. This sequence originates from a human donor who donated a stem cell graft to a child with acute myeloid leukemia. CDR3 bases: TGTGCCAGCACCTTAGGCGATGGCCCGACCTACGAGCAGTACTTC. Translation gives CASTLGDGPTYEQYF.